This TCR beta chain was sequenced during a study of molecular identifiers for immune sequencing clone quantification. Study-level background: Four of five RNA aliquots from around 18,000 or 91,000 naive CD8 T cells were sequenced.

This clonotype was recorded many times. What it binds is unknown. Sorting recovered naive CD8 T cells on a CD8+CD4-CCR7+CD45RA+ profile. The study's findings and limits: Clones that had above 20 RNA copies took up over 99% of effector molecules but under 1% in naive cells.

Methods described previously were used for bulk TCR libraries, and listed TCR primers were applied. TCRdb reprocessed the PCR reads via MiXCR and lists one record per CDR3 protein. The data hold over 100,000 distinct CDR3 sequences, with 35% observed a single time. The TCR sequence derives from a human donor in good health. Some libraries in this study had Jurkat cell RNA spiked in. The specimen was naive CD8+ T cells from blood, with Jurkat cell RNA spiked in. Sample subset: FACS-sorted CD8+CD4-CCR7+CD45RA+ naive T cells.

CDR3: CASSLFEGTEAFF. The CDR3 DNA reads as TGTGCCAGCAGCTTATTTGAGGGAACTGAAGCTTTCTTT. The chain combines TRBV7-2 with TRBJ1-1; D gene ambiguous. Trimming removed 2 bases from V and 5 bases from J, with 9 bases in between. Germline V gene lookup returns CDR1 SGHTA and CDR2 FQGNSA. The CDR3 consists of 13 residues.